One and the same sample provided the 21 T cell receptor beta chains below, sequenced in a study of yellow fever vaccine responses in identical twins. TCRdb reprocessed the RT-PCR reads via MiXCR and lists one record per CDR3 protein. Of 30,000 to 35,000 distinct CDR3 sequences listed, about 63% are singletons. The sample here was T cells from blood (PBMCs), unsorted or a sorted subset (not recorded which), taken before or after yellow fever vaccination (not recorded which). Receptor source: a woman aged 18-29 years who received the yellow fever vaccine.

The rearrangement links TRBV20-1 to TRBJ2-1; TRBD2 matches 7 bases. The CDR3 covers 13 residues. Germline V gene lookup returns CDR1 DFQATT and CDR2 SNEGSKA (reference sequence). V lost 4 bases to trimming and J lost 4 bases; unmatched junction nucleotides: 4. The CDR3 nucleotides read TGCAGTGCTATCCAGCGGGAATACAATGAGCAGTTCTTC. It specifies CSAIQREYNEQFF.

The chain is built from TRBV29-1 and TRBJ2-1; D remains unclear. The CDR3 extends over 11 amino acids. From germline, CDR1 is SQVTM and CDR2 ANQGSEA. The ends were cut back, 6 bases at V and 7 bases at J, with 10 bases in the middle. Here the CDR3 reads CSVITPNEQFF. Here the CDR3 DNA reads TGCAGCGTGATCACACCGAATGAGCAGTTCTTC.

A few counts support this clonotype. The chain links TRBV28 to TRBJ2-1, with 10 nucleotides matching TRBD1. The CDR3 has 16 amino acids. The V gene end was trimmed by 7 bases and the J gene end by 7 bases; junction bases not matched to a gene: 13. CDR1 and CDR2 (germline): MDHEN, SYDVKM. CDR3 sequence (DNA): TGTGCCAGCAATGTACCGGGACAGGGGCCTAAGAATGAGCAGTTCTTC. Protein: CASNVPGQGPKNEQFF.

This chain links TRBV7-9 with TRBJ2-1; D gene unclear. The CDR3 is 15 residues long. Per germline, CDR1 SEHNR and CDR2 FQNEAQ (reference sequence). V was trimmed by 1 base and J by 5 bases, leaving 12 bases between them. Here the CDR3 DNA reads TGTGCCAGCAGCTTAGTACCCCAGGAGAACAATGAGCAGTTCTTC. Translated, it gives CASSLVPQENNEQFF. Filled out from reference TRBV7-9 and TRBJ2-1, the complete variable domain reads DTGVSQNPRHKITKRGQNVTFRCDPISEHNRLYWYRQTLGQGPEFLTYFQNEAQLEKSRLLSDRFSAERPKGSFSTLEIQRTEQGDSAMYLCASSLVPQENNEQFFGPGTRLTVL.

The V and J genes are TRBV7-9 and TRBJ1-1; D might be TRBD1 (5 bases). Germline CDR1 and CDR2: SEHNR and FQNEAQ (reference sequence). Trimming pared 4 bases from V and 1 base from J, leaving 16 bases between. This CDR3 has 16 amino acids. CDR3 nucleotides: TGTGCCAGCAGCTCCTACCGACAGCCTAAGAACACTGAAGCTTTCTTT. Its protein is CASSSYRQPKNTEAFF.

V gene TRBV15 combines with J gene TRBJ2-1; no clear D. Trimming cost V 6 bases and J 0 bases, with 9 bases left between them. Germline V gene sequence: CDR1 LNHNV, CDR2 YYDKDF (reference sequence). There are 14 residues in the CDR3. The CDR3 sequence is CATRLASSYNEQFF. The DNA of the CDR3 is TGTGCCACCAGACTCGCGAGCTCCTACAATGAGCAGTTCTTC.

The chain has TRBV24-1 and TRBJ2-1; possibly TRBD1 for D (6 bases). Germline V gene sequence: CDR1 KGHDR, CDR2 SFDVKD. The ends were cut back, 1 base at V and 5 bases at J, with 11 bases in the middle. CDR3 length equals 15 residues. The DNA of the CDR3 is TGTGCCACCAGTGATTTCTACCGGGACAACAATGAGCAGTTCTTC. The encoded protein is CATSDFYRDNNEQFF.

In its sample, this clonotype was seen once. The rearrangement joins TRBV5-1 to TRBJ2-1; TRBD2 matches at 7 bases. This CDR3 contains 15 residues. CDR1 is SGHRS, CDR2 YFSETQ, per germline. The junction had 8 bases not matched to a gene; V was cut back by 4 bases and J by 4 bases. DNA of the CDR3: TGCGCCAGCAGCCCCGGGGGAGGGAGTTACAATGAGCAGTTCTTC. This encodes CASSPGGGSYNEQFF.

This clonotype came up a few times. V usage is TRBV5-6 and J usage is TRBJ2-1; 9 positions agree with TRBD1. Germline values: CDR1 SGHDT, CDR2 YYEEEE. Losses at the gene ends were 5 bases for V and 8 bases for J; bases not matched to a gene: 11. The CDR3 runs 15 residues. CDR3 residues: CASRALGTGIYEQFF. In DNA, the CDR3 is TGTGCCAGCAGGGCCTTGGGGACAGGGATCTATGAGCAGTTCTTC.

In this sample, this clonotype turned up a few times. The chain joins TRBV20-1 to TRBJ1-4, with D possibly matching TRBD1 (5 bases). V lost 3 bases, J lost 7 bases, and 12 bases lay in between. Per germline, CDR1 DFQATT and CDR2 SNEGSKA (reference sequence). CDR3 length: 13 residues. The CDR3 nucleotides are TGCAGTGCTAGCTCGGGAGGGGCTGAAAAACTGTTTTTT. Translating it yields CSASSGGAEKLFF.

This clonotype has a handful of counts. The V call is TRBV29-1, the J call TRBJ2-7; possibly TRBD2 for D (7 bases). There are 15 residues in the CDR3. CDR1 is SQVTM, CDR2 ANQGSEA, per germline. Trimming shortened V by 3 bases and J by 4 bases, and 19 bases separated the two germline ends. The CDR3 loop reads CSVEGAGAHPYEQYF. The CDR3 coding sequence is TGCAGCGTTGAGGGCGCGGGGGCGCACCCGTACGAGCAGTACTTC.

V is TRBV4-1 and J is TRBJ2-3; 9 bases agree with TRBD1. V gave up 0 bases and J gave up 2 bases; unmatched junction bases: 6. CDR1 and CDR2 (germline): MGHRA, YSYEKL. This CDR3 contains 17 residues. CDR3 sequence (DNA): TGCGCCAGCAGCCAAGACCGGACAGGGGCCTACACAGATACGCAGTATTTT. Protein: CASSQDRTGAYTDTQYF.

The V call is TRBV5-1, the J call TRBJ2-3; TRBD2 is a possible D gene (6 bases). CDR1 is SGHRS, CDR2 YFSETQ, per germline. V was pared by 3 bases and J by 5 bases, with 13 bases between. This CDR3 is 14 amino acids long. The CDR3 nucleotides are TGCGCCAGCAGCTGGACCCCGGGACTAGATACGCAGTATTTT. Translation gives CASSWTPGLDTQYF.

Regarding this clonotype: Because it lacks the conserved phenylalanine or tryptophan at the end, this CDR3 is likely a read error. The genes are TRBV2 and TRBJ2-7, with D maybe TRBD2 (5 bases). CDR3 size: 14 residues. Germline values: CDR1 SNHLY, CDR2 FYNNEI. Trimming left V 2 bases short and J 3 bases short, with 11 bases between. The CDR3 loop is CASSELARNYEQYS. CDR3 nucleotide sequence: TGTGCCAGCAGTGAACTAGCCAGAAACTACGAGCAGTACTCC.

This clonotype was seen more than once but under ten times. The V gene is TRBV2, the J gene TRBJ1-6, with unresolved D. Trimming removed 1 base at V and 6 bases at J, with 10 bases between. CDR3 length: 15 residues. Germline values: CDR1 SNHLY, CDR2 FYNNEI. The CDR3 coding sequence is TGTGCCAGCAGTGAAGGTTCGGGGTCTAATTCACCCCTCCACTTT. It yields the protein CASSEGSGSNSPLHF.

This sequence joins TRBV29-1 and TRBJ2-7, with D tentatively TRBD1 (5 bases). V gave up 4 bases and J gave up 0 bases, with 16 bases separating them. The CDR3 runs 15 residues. CDR1 and CDR2 from the germline V gene are SQVTM and ANQGSEA. DNA for the CDR3: TGCAGCGTTGCGGGCTTACAGGATAGCTCCTACGAGCAGTACTTC. Residues: CSVAGLQDSSYEQYF.

The chain employs TRBV11-2 and TRBJ2-5; 8 bases are shared with TRBD1. V shed 3 bases and J 2 bases; nucleotides not matched to a gene: 2. The germline V gene has CDR1 SGHAT and CDR2 FQNNGV. This CDR3 region has 14 residues. CDR3 nucleotides: TGTGCCAGCAGCTTGGACAGGGCTCAAGAGACCCAGTACTTC. Amino acid sequence: CASSLDRAQETQYF.

This chain links TRBV20-1 with TRBJ1-2; perhaps TRBD1 as D (6 bases). Germline CDR1 DFQATT, CDR2 SNEGSKA (reference sequence). The CDR3 spans 10 residues. The CDR3 is CGGQSYGYTF. In nucleotides, the CDR3 is TGCGGAGGACAGAGCTATGGCTACACCTTC.

The chain employs TRBV2 and TRBJ2-7; TRBD1 matches at 7 bases. V lost 6 bases and J lost 2; bases outside the gene matches: 10. The germline V gene has CDR1 SNHLY and CDR2 FYNNEI. The CDR3 covers 15 residues. CDR3 residues: CASRERTGGAYEQYV. The CDR3 region has the DNA TGTGCCAGCAGGGAGAGGACAGGAGGAGCCTACGAGCAGTACGTC.

This clonotype has a handful of counts. This chain connects TRBV12-3 or TRBV12-4 to TRBJ2-4; D remains ambiguous. With 2 bases removed from V and 5 bases from J, the gap between germline ends came to 7 bases. This CDR3 spans 13 amino acids. For the CDR3, the DNA is TGTGCCAGCAGTTTAAGACGAGAAAACATTCAGTACTTC. Translating gives CASSLRRENIQYF.

The V and J genes are TRBV20-1 and TRBJ2-3, with TRBD1 as a possible D gene (7 bases). V was trimmed by 6 bases and J by 1 base, leaving 8 bases between them. Looked up from germline, CDR1 is DFQATT and CDR2 is SNEGSKA (reference sequence). CDR3 length equals 12 residues. The CDR3 bases are TGCAGTGCCAGGGGGGGCACAGATACGCAGTATTTT. It is translated as CSARGGTDTQYF.